The 2 T cell receptor beta chains below come from one sample, sequenced in a study of identical twins. TCRdb processed the 5' RACE reads anew with MiXCR; each CDR3 protein has one entry. The sample comprises some 100,000 distinct CDR3 sequences, under 7% of which are singletons, and 12% rests with the top ten. The sample consisted of memory T cells sorted from blood. These receptors all stem from a woman between 45 and 65 years old in good health.

This clonotype was counted many times. This chain joins TRBV3-1 and TRBJ1-2, with 7 positions matching TRBD1. Germline CDR1 LGHDT, CDR2 YNNKEL (reference sequence). There are 13 residues in the CDR3. The V gene end was trimmed by 5 bases and the J gene end by 5 bases; junction bases not matched to a gene: 5. The CDR3 nucleotides read TGTGCCAGCAGCTCCGACAGGGTGTATGGCTACACCTTC. Translation: CASSSDRVYGYTF.

This clonotype came up many times. This sequence joins TRBV28 and TRBJ2-7, with D possibly being TRBD1 (5 bases). The CDR3 is 15 residues long. Trimming shortened V by 7 bases and J by 2 bases, and 18 bases separated the two germline ends. Germline V gene data show CDR1 as MDHEN and CDR2 as SYDVKM. The CDR3 DNA reads TGTGCCAGCACCGTACCTAGGGGCGGTGCCTACGAGCAGTACTTC. This translates into CASTVPRGGAYEQYF.